This TCR beta chain was captured by sequencing in a study of T cell repertoires in cytomegalovirus infection. Study-wide background: An indication of both CMV infection and matching HLA type came from public TCR beta signatures. Whole-study results and caveats: Ex vivo responses were dominated by HLA-C-restricted CMV-specific TCR beta clonotypes.

Only a few counts were recorded for this clonotype. Its antigen is undetermined. The CDR3 has 13 amino acids. V was trimmed by 10 bases and J by 1 base, leaving 13 bases between them. The germline V gene encodes CDR1 LNHDA and CDR2 SQIVND (reference sequence). TCRdb recomputed calls from the reads with MiXCR, one row per CDR3 protein. The sample includes 570,000 or so distinct CDR3 sequences, around two fifths of them seen just once. The genes are TRBV19 and TRBJ2-5, with D possibly being TRBD1 (6 bases). Sample: cultured PBMCs, taken from culture after CMV antigen stimulation. This TCR came from a human donor in good health (CMV status not recorded). Some clones in this sample may be carry-over from other donors' samples. The CDR3 DNA reads TGTGCCACGGCAGGGGAACGCCAAGAGACCCAGTACTTC. This encodes CATAGERQETQYF.